This T cell receptor beta chain was identified during a study of T cells expressing NK-cell markers. Whole-study results and caveats: Each of six donors carried dominant NKG2C+ clonotypes accounting for about 1.0-8% of CD8+ T cells.

The V gene's germline CDR1 is MNHNS and CDR2 SASEGT. The CDR3 length is 14 residues. Reanalyzing the 5' RACE reads, TCRdb keeps one entry per CDR3 protein, without DNA. Its clone listing holds some 460,000 distinct CDR3 sequences. Remarks on this clonotype: As yet, its antigen is unknown.

Input material: blood T cells: a sorted CD56 or NKG2C T cell subset, CD4+ or CD8+ T cells, or bulk PBMC T cells (not recorded which). The chain uses TRBV6-1 and TRBJ1-2; TCRdb's D call of TRBD1 is untestable without DNA. This TCR was sampled from a woman aged 45 to 65 in good health. CDR3 amino acids: CASNDRGSYYGYTF.